This TCR beta chain was documented in a study of T cell responses to AZD1222 COVID-19 vaccine. On this clone itself: Its antigen is unidentified.

General study findings and limits: Clonal diversity may have been underestimated in mostly white British donors. The study identified only five to seven AZD1222 recipients as seropositive at baseline.

In germline, CDR1 is LGHDT, CDR2 YNNKEL (reference sequence). Trimming left V 3 bases short and J 2 bases short, with 14 bases between. The CDR3 consists of 15 residues. Sequencing was performed with immunoSEQ multiplex PCR; in TCRdb, only in-frame clones are kept and a portion is missing. Here the sample spans 180,000 or so clones, around nine tenths being singletons. The starting material was peripheral blood, obtained 28 days after the second AZD1222 dose. The origin of this receptor is an adult who received the AZD1222 COVID-19 vaccine. The V call is TRBV3-1 (or the pseudogene TRBV3-2), the J call TRBJ2-7, with D perhaps assigned TRBD1 or TRBD2 (6 bases each). CDR3 protein: CASSHPGGAPYEQYF. The DNA of the CDR3 is TGTGCCAGCAGCCACCCCGGGGGCGCCCCCTACGAGCAGTACTTC.